This T cell receptor beta chain was recovered during a study of T cell responses to AZD1222 COVID-19 vaccine (dated by TCRdb to 2020 to 2022). Study-level background: AZD1222 recipients given second doses at about 4 weeks or at about 12 weeks were pooled, since spike-specific TCR depth and breadth were not found to differ between the two schedules. TCR sequencing covered fewer than 250 trial participants: about 210 given two doses of AZD1222 and about 26 given two doses of MenACWY control vaccine. Trial participants were enrolled by age into 18-55, 56-69 and 70-plus year subgroups, with about 150, 27 and 61 TCR-sequenced participants respectively.

V drops 4 bases and J drops 0 bases, leaving 14 bases in between. CDR1 and CDR2 (LGHNA, YNFKEQ) derive from the germline V gene. The CDR3 measures 16 amino acids from cysteine to phenylalanine. CDR3 DNA only is kept here, 48 bases in frame from base 1. For this clone: The antigen it binds to is not known. Qualities for individual bases were not recorded, and no much larger clone is one base off.

The CDR3 regions of human TCRbeta chains were subjected to immunosequencing. The study's processing was this. TCRs in the repertoires were matched against a reference library of SARS-CoV-2-specific TCRs that had been generated with the MIRA antigen-specificity platform. Breadth meant the fraction of unique TCRs that were SARS-CoV-2-associated, whereas depth meant the fraction of total T cells that were SARS-CoV-2-associated. Using the MIRA data, every spike-specific TCR was mapped to the spike region that the TCR reacted to and assigned to either a CD4 or a CD8 class. Log10-transformed breadth and depth values were compared by one-way ANOVA with Sidak's multiple comparisons tests. What TCRdb holds here is the immuneACCESS table cut down to in-frame rearrangements. Part of the clones is not present; checked against another copy, under half of the missing clones reflect an unresolved V gene, and the others are unexplained. The V and J calls and clone size come from that table; D and trimming were worked out from the DNA. The sample table contains 70,000 to 95,000 clones; only one count was recorded for around 80% of them. The leading ten clones occupy less than 25% of the sample.

What the research found in general, with its limitations: Participants were mostly white British and included more females than males, and it was suggested by the authors that clonal diversity may have been underestimated. The 56-69-year group was small, and its depth increase did not reach significance, likely because of low power. The whole spike protein was spanned by vaccine-associated CD4 TCRs, and dominant responses were seen in regions 160-218 and 743-854. After two AZD1222 doses, spike-specific TCR breadth and depth were significantly higher than at day 0 and than in MenACWY recipients. Conclusions about previously exposed vaccinees are limited, since just five or six AZD1222 recipients were seropositive for SARS-CoV-2 at baseline. Because no day 14 peak-response samples were available, repertoires were characterized only after the peak T cell response. Epitopes outside the regions mutated in the B.1.351 and B.1.1.7 variants were reportedly recognized by nearly half of the unique spike-specific TCRs.

Interpreted using the paper, the time point label stands for: baseline before first vaccination. The vaccinee samples were drawn from two UK trials, COV001 and COV002, one of which was a single-blind randomized controlled phase 2/3 trial testing AZD1222 (ChAdOx1 nCoV-19) in healthy adults. Trial participant PBMC samples were collected at day 0 and day 28 after the second dose for TCRbeta chain sequencing. Recombination joined TRBV4-2 with TRBJ2-3; the D match is possibly TRBD1 or TRBD2, with 6 bases aligned in each. The receptor was isolated from an adult in good health. Sequencing was performed on peripheral blood, taken on day 0 of AZD1222 vaccination. The DNA is as follows: TGTGCCAGCAGCCCAGCTAGGGGGGACAGCACAGATACGCAGTATTTT. This is translated as CASSPARGDSTDTQYF.